This TCR beta chain was identified in a study of breast tumors, draining lymph nodes, adjacent tissues. Findings and caveats of the study: Tumor repertoires ranked between lymph nodes and nontumor tissue in diversity, with V and J gene preferences. Tumor T cell lymph node origin was a supported hypothesis, not proven.

For this clonotype: Its antigen is as yet unknown.

TCRdb re-analysed the multiplex PCR reads in MiXCR, keeping a single row per CDR3 protein. The sample has about 200,000 distinct CDR3 sequences; around 33% are singletons. Breast cancer patients provided tissue from their axillary draining lymph nodes. The sequence was collected from a female donor with breast cancer. Some clones in this sample may be carry-over from other donors' samples. Sequencing input: axillary lymph node tissue.

CDR3 protein: CASSETGRKNTEAFF. The CDR3 DNA reads as TGTGCCAGCAGTGAAACAGGGAGGAAGAACACTGAAGCTTTCTTT. This chain joins TRBV2 and TRBJ1-1; D is possibly TRBD1 (6 bases). V was trimmed by 2 bases and J by 1 base, leaving 11 bases between them. The CDR3 loop spans 15 amino acids. Germline V gives CDR1 SNHLY, CDR2 FYNNEI.